This is a list of T cell receptor beta chains from one sample in a study of T cell responses to AZD1222 COVID-19 vaccine. Generated by immunoSEQ multiplex PCR, the TCRdb table keeps only in-frame clones and is missing some. The sample carries under 200,000 clones, 87% recorded once. The input for sequencing was peripheral blood, taken 28 days after the second AZD1222 dose. These receptors all come from an adult who received the AZD1222 COVID-19 vaccine. The CDR3 runs from the conserved cysteine through the conserved F or W. A D gene is named only where the DNA matches it firmly. Clone size is not always given. Where it is, it says once, few, many or a class for expanded clones.

abundance	v_gene	j_gene	d_gene	CDR3aa	CDR3nt
NA	TRBV4-2	TRBJ2-1	TRBD2	CASSQVTSGGTNEQFF	TGTGCCAGCAGCCAAGTTACTAGCGGGGGGACGAATGAGCAGTTCTTC
NA	TRBV27	TRBJ2-7	NA	CASSLGGDGPNEQYF	TGTGCCAGCAGTTTAGGAGGGGATGGCCCCAACGAGCAGTACTTC
NA	TRBV3-1/TRBV3-2	TRBJ2-1	NA	CASSQEARGEQFF	TGTGCCAGCAGCCAAGAGGCACGTGGTGAGCAGTTCTTC
NA	TRBV5-6	TRBJ2-2	TRBD2	CASSFLAGSTGELFF	TGTGCCAGCAGCTTCCTAGCGGGGTCGACCGGGGAGCTGTTTTTT
NA	TRBV27	TRBJ2-2	NA	CASMAYTGELFF	TGTGCCAGCATGGCCTACACCGGGGAGCTGTTTTTT
NA	TRBV5-1	TRBJ2-7	NA	CASSLGPVGAYEQYF	TGCGCCAGCAGCTTGGGACCCGTTGGGGCTTACGAGCAGTACTTC
once	TRBV2	TRBJ1-6	NA	CASNRGGPNSPLHF	TGTGCCAGCAACCGAGGTGGCCCTAATTCACCCCTCCACTTT
NA	TRBV20-1	TRBJ2-7	NA	CSASVGQTYEQYF	TGCAGTGCTAGTGTAGGACAGACCTACGAGCAGTACTTC
NA	TRBV11-2	TRBJ2-7	NA	CASSLGPIEYF	TGTGCCAGCAGCTTAGGACCAATAGAGTACTTC
NA	TRBV7-2	TRBJ2-7	NA	CASSAPGLSYEQYF	TGTGCCAGCAGCGCACCGGGGCTCTCCTACGAGCAGTACTTC
NA	TRBV20-1	TRBJ2-7	TRBD1	CSASPGGNYEQYF	TGCAGTGCTAGTCCAGGGGGAAACTACGAGCAGTACTTC
NA	TRBV7-2	TRBJ1-5	TRBD1	CASSLDRFNQPQHF	TGTGCCAGCAGCTTGGACAGGTTCAATCAGCCCCAGCATTTT
NA	TRBV19	TRBJ1-1	NA	CASSIFGNTEAFF	TGTGCCAGTAGTATCTTCGGGAACACTGAAGCTTTCTTT
few	TRBV4-1	TRBJ1-1	TRBD1	CASTDRDTEAFF	TGCGCCAGCACCGACAGGGATACTGAAGCTTTCTTT
few	TRBV7-6	TRBJ1-4	TRBD1	CASSLAVDREIRKLFF	TGTGCCAGCAGCTTAGCGGTCGACAGGGAGATACGAAAACTGTTTTTT
NA	TRBV6-1	TRBJ1-1	NA	CASSEAWEGQAEAFF	TGTGCCAGCAGTGAAGCGTGGGAGGGGCAGGCTGAAGCTTTCTTT
NA	TRBV10-3	TRBJ2-1	NA	CAIRQEGNNEQFF	TGTGCCATCAGACAGGAGGGCAACAATGAGCAGTTCTTC
few	TRBV5-1	TRBJ1-1	TRBD1	CASSPTGLYTEAFF	TGCGCCAGCAGCCCGACAGGGTTGTACACTGAAGCTTTCTTT
NA	TRBV6-1	TRBJ1-3	NA	CASSWSDAGNTIYF	TGTGCCAGCAGTTGGTCGGATGCGGGAAACACCATATATTTT
NA	TRBV27	TRBJ1-1	NA	CASSYQGTNTEAFF	TGTGCCAGCAGTTATCAGGGGACTAACACTGAAGCTTTCTTT
NA	TRBV6-5	TRBJ1-1	TRBD1	CASETGFGEAFF	TGTGCCAGCGAGACAGGGTTCGGCGAAGCTTTCTTT
NA	TRBV3-1/TRBV3-2	TRBJ1-1	TRBD1	CASSLRDRVVTEAFF	TGTGCCAGCAGCCTAAGGGACAGGGTAGTCACTGAAGCTTTCTTT
NA	TRBV27	TRBJ1-6	TRBD1	CASSPTGVFSPLHF	TGTGCCAGCAGTCCGACAGGGGTCTTTTCACCCCTCCACTTT
NA	TRBV29-1	TRBJ2-2	NA	CSVGTVLTGELFF	TGCAGCGTTGGGACGGTACTCACCGGGGAGCTGTTTTTT
NA	TRBV29-1	TRBJ2-5	NA	CSVVLATLQETQYF	TGCAGCGTTGTCCTAGCAACCCTCCAAGAGACCCAGTACTTC
NA	TRBV13	TRBJ1-2	NA	CASSRQAANYGYTF	TGTGCCAGCAGCCGACAGGCCGCTAACTATGGCTACACCTTC
once	TRBV25-1	TRBJ1-5	NA	CASRGEGNQPQHF	TGTGCCAGCCGAGGTGAGGGTAATCAGCCCCAGCATTTT
NA	TRBV7-2	TRBJ1-5	NA	CASSLGQRSNQPQHF	TGTGCCAGCAGCTTAGGACAGAGAAGCAATCAGCCCCAGCATTTT
once	TRBV19	TRBJ2-1	TRBD2	CASSTDGGAYNEQFF	TGTGCCAGTAGTACCGACGGGGGGGCCTACAATGAGCAGTTCTTC
NA	TRBV5-6	TRBJ1-2	NA	CASSPNRDRYGYTF	TGTGCCAGCAGCCCGAACAGGGATCGCTATGGCTACACCTTC
NA	TRBV19	TRBJ2-3	NA	CASSTWTRDTQYF	TGTGCCAGTAGTACCTGGACAAGAGATACGCAGTATTTT
NA	TRBV18	TRBJ1-3	NA	CASSVDPSGNTIYF	TGTGCCAGCTCAGTGGACCCCTCTGGAAACACCATATATTTT
NA	TRBV30	TRBJ1-2	NA	CAWNSDPNYGYTF	TGTGCCTGGAACTCAGATCCTAACTATGGCTACACCTTC
NA	TRBV2	TRBJ2-2	TRBD2	CASRKSGIPTPDTLFGELFF	TGTGCCAGCAGGAAAAGCGGGATACCGACTCCGGATACCCTTTTCGGGGAGCTGTTTTTT
once	TRBV5-1	TRBJ1-2	NA	CASCYNPEHSNYGYTF	TGCGCCAGCTGCTACAATCCAGAGCATTCTAACTATGGCTACACCTTC
NA	TRBV4-3	TRBJ2-3	TRBD1	CASSHRGLADTQYF	TGCGCCAGCAGCCACAGGGGGCTGGCAGATACGCAGTATTTT
NA	TRBV3-1/TRBV3-2	TRBJ1-2	NA	CASSQAGGNYGYTF	TGTGCCAGCAGCCAAGCAGGAGGCAACTATGGCTACACCTTC
NA	TRBV7-2	TRBJ2-7	NA	CASSLYTGIGSGEQYF	TGTGCCAGCAGCTTATATACAGGGATCGGGTCGGGCGAGCAGTACTTC
NA	TRBV25-1	TRBJ2-7	TRBD2	CASSEFSGIAGSPYEQYF	TGTGCCAGCAGTGAATTTTCGGGTATAGCGGGGAGCCCCTACGAGCAGTACTTC
NA	TRBV3-1/TRBV3-2	TRBJ2-7	NA	CASSQERGGQYF	TGTGCCAGCAGCCAAGAGAGGGGCGGGCAGTACTTC
NA	TRBV12-3/TRBV12-4	TRBJ2-7	NA	CASSIRPYEQYF	TGTGCCAGCAGTATTAGACCCTACGAGCAGTACTTC
NA	TRBV4-3	TRBJ1-1	NA	CASSHRAEAFF	TGCGCCAGCAGCCACAGGGCTGAAGCTTTCTTT
NA	TRBV7-8	TRBJ1-1	NA	CASSLLWNTEAFF	TGTGCCAGCAGCTTACTCTGGAACACTGAAGCTTTCTTT
NA	TRBV14	TRBJ2-7	TRBD1	CASSPRQGAVEQYF	TGTGCCAGCAGCCCGAGACAGGGGGCCGTCGAGCAGTACTTC